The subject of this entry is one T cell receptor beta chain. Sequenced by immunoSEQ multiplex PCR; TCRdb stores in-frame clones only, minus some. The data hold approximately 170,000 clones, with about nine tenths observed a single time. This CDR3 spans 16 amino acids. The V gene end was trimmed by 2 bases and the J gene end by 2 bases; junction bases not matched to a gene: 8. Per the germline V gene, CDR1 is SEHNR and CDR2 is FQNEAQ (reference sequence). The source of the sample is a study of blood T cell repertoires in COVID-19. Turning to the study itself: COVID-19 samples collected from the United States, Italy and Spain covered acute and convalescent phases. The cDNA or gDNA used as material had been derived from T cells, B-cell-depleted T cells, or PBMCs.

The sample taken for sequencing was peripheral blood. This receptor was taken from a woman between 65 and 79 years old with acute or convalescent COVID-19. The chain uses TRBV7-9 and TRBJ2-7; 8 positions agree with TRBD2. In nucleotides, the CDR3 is TGTGCCAGCAGCTTACCGACTAGCGAGGCCACCTACGAGCAGTACTTC. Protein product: CASSLPTSEATYEQYF.